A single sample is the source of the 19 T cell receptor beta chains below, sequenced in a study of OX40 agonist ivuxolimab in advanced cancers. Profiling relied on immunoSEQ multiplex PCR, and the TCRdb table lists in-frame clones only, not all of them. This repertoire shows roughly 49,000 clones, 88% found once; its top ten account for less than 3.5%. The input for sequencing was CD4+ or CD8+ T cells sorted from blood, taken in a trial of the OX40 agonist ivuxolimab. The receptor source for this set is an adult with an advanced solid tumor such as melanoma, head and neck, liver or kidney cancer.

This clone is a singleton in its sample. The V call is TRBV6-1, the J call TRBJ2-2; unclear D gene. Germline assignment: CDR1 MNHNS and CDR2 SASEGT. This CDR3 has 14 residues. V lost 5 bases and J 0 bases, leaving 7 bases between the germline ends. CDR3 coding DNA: TGTGCCAGCAGTAGGACGGCGAACACCGGGGAGCTGTTTTTT. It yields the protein CASSRTANTGELFF.

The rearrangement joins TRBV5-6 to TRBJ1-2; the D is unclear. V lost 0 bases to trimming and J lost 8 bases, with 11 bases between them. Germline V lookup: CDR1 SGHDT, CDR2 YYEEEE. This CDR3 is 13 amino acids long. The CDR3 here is CASSLGLGGGYTF. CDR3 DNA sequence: TGTGCCAGCAGCTTGGGTCTGGGCGGAGGCTACACCTTC.

The DNA for the CDR3 is TGTGCCAGCAGTGAAGGAGAGTATAGCAATCAGCCCCAGCATTTT. It yields the protein CASSEGEYSNQPQHF. The chain combines TRBV2 with TRBJ1-5, with D unresolved. Germline V CDR1 and CDR2: SNHLY, FYNNEI. The CDR3 consists of 15 residues. The V end was cut by 1 base, the J end by 0 bases, with 7 bases between.

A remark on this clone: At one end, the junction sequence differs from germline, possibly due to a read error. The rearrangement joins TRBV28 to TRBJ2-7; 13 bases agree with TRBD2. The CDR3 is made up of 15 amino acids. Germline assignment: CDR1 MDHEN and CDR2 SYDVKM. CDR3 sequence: CASFTSGRASNEQYF. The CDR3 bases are TGTGCCAGCTTTACTAGCGGGAGGGCCTCCAACGAGCAGTACTTC. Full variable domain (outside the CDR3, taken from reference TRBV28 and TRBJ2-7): DVKVTQSSRYLVKRTGEKVFLECVQDMDHENMFWYRQDPGLGLRLIYFSYDVKMKEKGDIPEGYSVSREKKERFSLILESASTNQTSMYLCASFTSGRASNEQYFGPGTRLTVT.

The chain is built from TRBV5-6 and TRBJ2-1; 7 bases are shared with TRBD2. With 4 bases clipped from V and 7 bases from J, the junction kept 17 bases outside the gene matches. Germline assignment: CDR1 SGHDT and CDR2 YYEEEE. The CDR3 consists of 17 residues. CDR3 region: CASSQNQAGPYGNEQFF. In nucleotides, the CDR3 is TGTGCCAGCAGCCAAAACCAAGCGGGGCCTTATGGGAATGAGCAGTTCTTC.

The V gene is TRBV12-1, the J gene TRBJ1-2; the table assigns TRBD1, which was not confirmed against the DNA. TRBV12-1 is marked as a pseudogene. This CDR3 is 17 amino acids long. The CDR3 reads CAIDIYGGLTENYGYTF. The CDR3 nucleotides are TGTGCCATCGACATCTATGGGGGCCTGACAGAAAACTATGGCTACACCTTC.

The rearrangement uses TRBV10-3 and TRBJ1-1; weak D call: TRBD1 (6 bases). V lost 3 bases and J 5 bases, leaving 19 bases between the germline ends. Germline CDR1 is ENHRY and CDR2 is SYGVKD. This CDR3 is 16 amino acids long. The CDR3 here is CAISDETTGIQTEAFF. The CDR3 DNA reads TGTGCCATCAGTGACGAAACAACAGGGATCCAAACTGAAGCTTTCTTT.

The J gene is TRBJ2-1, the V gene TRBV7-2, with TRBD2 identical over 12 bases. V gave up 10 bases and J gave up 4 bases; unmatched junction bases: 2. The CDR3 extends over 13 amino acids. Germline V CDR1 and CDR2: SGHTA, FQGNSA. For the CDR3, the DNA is TGTGCCAACGGACTAGCGGGGTACAATGAGCAGTTCTTC. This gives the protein CANGLAGYNEQFF. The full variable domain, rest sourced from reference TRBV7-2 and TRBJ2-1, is GAGVSQSPSNKVTEKGKDVELRCDPISGHTALYWYRQSLGQGLEFLIYFQGNSAPDKSGLPSDRFSAERTGGSVSTLTIQRTQQEDSAVYLCANGLAGYNEQFFGPGTRLTVL.

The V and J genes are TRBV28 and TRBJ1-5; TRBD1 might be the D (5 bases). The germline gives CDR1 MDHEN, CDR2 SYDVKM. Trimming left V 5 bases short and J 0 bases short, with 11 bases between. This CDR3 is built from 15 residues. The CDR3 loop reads CASSPSGVSNQPQHF. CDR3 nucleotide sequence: TGTGCCAGCAGTCCCTCGGGGGTTAGCAATCAGCCCCAGCATTTT.

In DNA form, the CDR3 reads TGTGCCAGCTCACTGACAGGGGACGAGCAGTACTTC. Translated: CASSLTGDEQYF. The chain has TRBV18 and TRBJ2-7; 8 bases agree with TRBD1. From germline, CDR1 is KGHSH and CDR2 LQKENI. Trimming took 4 bases from V and 5 from J; bases not matched to a gene: 1. The CDR3 contains 12 residues. The full variable domain, completed using reference TRBV18 and TRBJ2-7, is NAGVMQNPRHLVRRRGQEARLRCSPMKGHSHVYWYRQLPEEGLKFMVYLQKENIIDESGMPKERFSAEFPKEGPSILRIQQVVRGDSAAYFCASSLTGDEQYFGPGTRLTVT.

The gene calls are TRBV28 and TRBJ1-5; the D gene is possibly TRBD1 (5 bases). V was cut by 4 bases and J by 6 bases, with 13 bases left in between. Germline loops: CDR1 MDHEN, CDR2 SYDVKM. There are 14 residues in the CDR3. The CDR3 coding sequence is TGTGCCAGCAGTTCTTACCAGGGAGCTCAGCCCCAGCATTTT. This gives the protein CASSSYQGAQPQHF.

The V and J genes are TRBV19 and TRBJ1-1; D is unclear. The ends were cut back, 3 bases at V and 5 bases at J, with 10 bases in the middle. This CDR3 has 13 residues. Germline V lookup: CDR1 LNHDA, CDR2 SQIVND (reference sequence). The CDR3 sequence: CASSMGSRTEAFF. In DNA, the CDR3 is TGTGCCAGTAGTATGGGCTCTAGGACTGAAGCTTTCTTT.

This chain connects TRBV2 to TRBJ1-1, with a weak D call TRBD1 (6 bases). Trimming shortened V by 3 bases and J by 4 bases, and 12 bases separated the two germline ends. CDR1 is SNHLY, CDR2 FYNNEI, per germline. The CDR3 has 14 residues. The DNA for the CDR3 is TGTGCCAGCAGTGATATACAGGGCATCACTGAAGCTTTCTTT. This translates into CASSDIQGITEAFF.

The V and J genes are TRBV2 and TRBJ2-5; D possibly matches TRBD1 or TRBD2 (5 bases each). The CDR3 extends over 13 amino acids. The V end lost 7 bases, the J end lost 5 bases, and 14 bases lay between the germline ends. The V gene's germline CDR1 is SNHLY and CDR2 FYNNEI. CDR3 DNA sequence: TGTGCCAGCACTCCCCCAGAGGGGGAGACCCAGTACTTC. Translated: CASTPPEGETQYF.

DNA of the CDR3: TGTGCCAGCAGCCAACGACAGGGAGGAATCTACGAGCAGTACTTC. As protein: CASSQRQGGIYEQYF. The chain couples TRBV7-2 to TRBJ2-7, with D perhaps matching TRBD1 (7 bases). Trimming removed 5 bases at V and 3 bases at J, with 17 bases between. The CDR3 sequence is 15 residues long. In germline, CDR1 is SGHTA, CDR2 FQGNSA. The full variable domain, its missing parts supplied by reference TRBV7-2 and TRBJ2-7, is GAGVSQSPSNKVTEKGKDVELRCDPISGHTALYWYRQSLGQGLEFLIYFQGNSAPDKSGLPSDRFSAERTGGSVSTLTIQRTQQEDSAVYLCASSQRQGGIYEQYFGPGTRLTVT.

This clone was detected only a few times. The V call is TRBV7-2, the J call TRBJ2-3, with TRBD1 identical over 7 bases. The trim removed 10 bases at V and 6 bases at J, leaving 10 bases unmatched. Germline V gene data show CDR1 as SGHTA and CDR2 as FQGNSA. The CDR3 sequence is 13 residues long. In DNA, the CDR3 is TGTGCCAACACGAACCTAGGGGGCGATACGCAGTATTTT. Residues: CANTNLGGDTQYF.

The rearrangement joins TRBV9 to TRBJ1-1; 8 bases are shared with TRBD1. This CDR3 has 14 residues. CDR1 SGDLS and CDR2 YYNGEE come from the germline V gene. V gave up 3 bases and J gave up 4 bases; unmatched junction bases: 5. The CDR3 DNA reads TGTGCCAGCAGCGAGCGACAGGGGAGCACTGAAGCTTTCTTT. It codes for CASSERQGSTEAFF.

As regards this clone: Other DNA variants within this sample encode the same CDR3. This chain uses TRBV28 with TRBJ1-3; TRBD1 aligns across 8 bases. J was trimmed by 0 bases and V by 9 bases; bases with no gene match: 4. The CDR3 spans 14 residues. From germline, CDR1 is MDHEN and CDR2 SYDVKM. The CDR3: CASTTGGSGNTIYF. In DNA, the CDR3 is TGTGCCAGTACAACAGGGGGCTCTGGAAACACCATATATTTT.

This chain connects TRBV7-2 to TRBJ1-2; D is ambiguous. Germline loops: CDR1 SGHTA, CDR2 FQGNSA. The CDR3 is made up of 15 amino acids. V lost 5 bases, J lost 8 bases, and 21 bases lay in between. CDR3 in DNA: TGTGCCAGCAGCGCGGCACCAACAGTGCCATCAGGCTACACCTTC. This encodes CASSAAPTVPSGYTF.